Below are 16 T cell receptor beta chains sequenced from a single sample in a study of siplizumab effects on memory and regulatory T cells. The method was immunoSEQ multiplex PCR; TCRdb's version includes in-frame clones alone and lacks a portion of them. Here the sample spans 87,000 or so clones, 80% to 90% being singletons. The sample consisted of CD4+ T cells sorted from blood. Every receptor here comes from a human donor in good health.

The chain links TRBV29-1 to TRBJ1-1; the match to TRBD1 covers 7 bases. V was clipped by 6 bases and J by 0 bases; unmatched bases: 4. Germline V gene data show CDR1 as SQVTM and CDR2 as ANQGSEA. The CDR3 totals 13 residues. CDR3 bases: TGCAGCGTCACAGGGGCGCTGAACACTGAAGCTTTCTTT. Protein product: CSVTGALNTEAFF.

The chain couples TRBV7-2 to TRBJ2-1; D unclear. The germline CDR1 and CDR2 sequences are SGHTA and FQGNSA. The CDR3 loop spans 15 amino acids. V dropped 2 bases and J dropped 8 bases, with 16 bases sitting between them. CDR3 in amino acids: CASSLYFGVAHEQFF. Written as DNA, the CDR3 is TGTGCCAGCAGCTTATATTTTGGCGTCGCCCATGAGCAGTTCTTC.

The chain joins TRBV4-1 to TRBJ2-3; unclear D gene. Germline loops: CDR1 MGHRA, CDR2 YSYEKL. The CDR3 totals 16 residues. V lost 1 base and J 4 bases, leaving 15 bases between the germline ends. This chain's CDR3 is CASSQGSLGPSDTQYF. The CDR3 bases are TGCGCCAGCAGCCAAGGAAGTCTGGGCCCATCAGATACGCAGTATTTT.

The CDR3 reads CSVGEPKYVQYF. The CDR3 region has the DNA TGCAGCGTTGGGGAACCGAAGTATGTGCAGTACTTC. This chain links TRBV29-1 with TRBJ2-7; D unresolved. The V gene lost 4 bases and the J gene lost 9 bases, with 16 bases spanning the gap. The CDR3 totals 12 residues. Germline lookup yields CDR1 SQVTM and CDR2 ANQGSEA.

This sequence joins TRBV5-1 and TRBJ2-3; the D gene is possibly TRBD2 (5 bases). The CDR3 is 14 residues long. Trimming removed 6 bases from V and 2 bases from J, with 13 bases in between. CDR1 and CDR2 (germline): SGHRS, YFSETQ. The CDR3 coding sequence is TGCGCCAGCAACCCAGCGGTCCCCACAGATACGCAGTATTTT. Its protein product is CASNPAVPTDTQYF.

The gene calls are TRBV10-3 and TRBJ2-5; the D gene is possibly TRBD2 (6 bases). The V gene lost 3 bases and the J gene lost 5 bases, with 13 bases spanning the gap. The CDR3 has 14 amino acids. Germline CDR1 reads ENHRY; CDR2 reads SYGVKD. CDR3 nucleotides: TGTGCCATCAGTGATCTGGGGGGTACTGAGACCCAGTACTTC. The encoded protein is CAISDLGGTETQYF.

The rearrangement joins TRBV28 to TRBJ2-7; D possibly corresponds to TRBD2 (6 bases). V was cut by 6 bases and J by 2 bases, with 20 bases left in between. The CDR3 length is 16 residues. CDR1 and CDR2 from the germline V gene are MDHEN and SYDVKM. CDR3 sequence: CASREAGLVKTYEQYF. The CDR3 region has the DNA TGTGCCAGCAGGGAGGCGGGGCTCGTAAAAACCTACGAGCAGTACTTC.

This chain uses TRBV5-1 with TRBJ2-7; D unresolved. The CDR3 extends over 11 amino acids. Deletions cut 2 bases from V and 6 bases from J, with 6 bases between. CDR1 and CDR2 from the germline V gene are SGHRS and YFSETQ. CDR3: CASSFNTEQYF. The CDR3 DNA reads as TGCGCCAGCAGCTTTAACACCGAGCAGTACTTC.

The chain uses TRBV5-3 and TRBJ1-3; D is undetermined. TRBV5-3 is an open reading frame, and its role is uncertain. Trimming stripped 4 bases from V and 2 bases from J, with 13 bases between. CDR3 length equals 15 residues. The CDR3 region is CARSTGRYPGNTIYF. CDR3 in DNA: TGTGCCAGAAGCACCGGACGGTACCCTGGAAACACCATATATTTT.

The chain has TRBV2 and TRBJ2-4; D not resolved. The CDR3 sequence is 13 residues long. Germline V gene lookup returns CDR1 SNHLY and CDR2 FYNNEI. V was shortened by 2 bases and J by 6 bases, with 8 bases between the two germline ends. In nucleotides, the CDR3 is TGTGCCAGCAGTGAATTGGCGATAAACATTCAGTACTTC. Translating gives CASSELAINIQYF.

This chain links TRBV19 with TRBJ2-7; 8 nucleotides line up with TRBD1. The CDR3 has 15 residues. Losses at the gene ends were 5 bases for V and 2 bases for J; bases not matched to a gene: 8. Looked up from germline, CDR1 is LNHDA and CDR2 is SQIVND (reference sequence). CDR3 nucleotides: TGTGCCAGTAGTGCCAGACAGGGGTTTGCCTACGAGCAGTACTTC. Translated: CASSARQGFAYEQYF.

CDR3 region: CASSLAPSGSSYEQYF. The CDR3 nucleotides read TGTGCCAGCAGCTTGGCCCCTAGCGGGAGCTCCTACGAGCAGTACTTC. The chain recombines TRBV5-6 with TRBJ2-7; TRBD2 matches at 10 bases. V was clipped by 0 bases and J by 0 bases; unmatched bases: 3. This CDR3 comprises 16 residues. Germline V lookup: CDR1 SGHDT, CDR2 YYEEEE.

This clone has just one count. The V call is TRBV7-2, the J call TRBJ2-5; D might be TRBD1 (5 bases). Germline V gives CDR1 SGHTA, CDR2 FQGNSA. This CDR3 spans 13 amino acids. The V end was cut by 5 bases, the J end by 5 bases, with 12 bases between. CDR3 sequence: CASSQGPMETQYF. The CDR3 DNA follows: TGTGCCAGCAGCCAGGGTCCAATGGAGACCCAGTACTTC.

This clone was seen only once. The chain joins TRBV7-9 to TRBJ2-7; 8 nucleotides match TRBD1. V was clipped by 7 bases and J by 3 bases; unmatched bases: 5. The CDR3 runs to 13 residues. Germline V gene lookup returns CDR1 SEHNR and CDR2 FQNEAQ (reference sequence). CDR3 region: CASITGGSYEQYF. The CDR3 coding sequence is TGTGCCAGCATCACAGGGGGGAGCTACGAGCAGTACTTC.

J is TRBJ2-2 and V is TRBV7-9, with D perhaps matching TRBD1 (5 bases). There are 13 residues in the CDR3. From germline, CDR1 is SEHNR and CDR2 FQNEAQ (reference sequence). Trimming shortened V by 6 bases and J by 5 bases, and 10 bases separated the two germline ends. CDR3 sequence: CASRVGATGELFF. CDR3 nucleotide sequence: TGTGCCAGCAGAGTAGGGGCGACCGGGGAGCTGTTTTTT.

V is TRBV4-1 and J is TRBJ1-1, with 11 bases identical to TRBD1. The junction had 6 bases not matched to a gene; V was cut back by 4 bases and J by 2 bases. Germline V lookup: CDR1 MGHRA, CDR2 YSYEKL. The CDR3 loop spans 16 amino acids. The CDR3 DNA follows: TGCGCCAGCAGCCGACCGGGACAGGGGGGCAACACTGAAGCTTTCTTT. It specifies CASSRPGQGGNTEAFF.